The clone carrying this T cell receptor beta chain came up once. This sample is drawn from a study of shared clonotypes between healthy human individuals. Replicate PCRs run on sorted subsets employed approximately 200 ng DNA, about 27,000 T cell genomes. Produced via immunoSEQ multiplex PCR; TCRdb's table is partial and in-frame only. The sample includes 2 million to 2.5 million clones, approximately 94% seen only once; the top ten take roughly 0.13%. The CDR3 has 12 residues. Trimming removed 7 bases at V and 5 bases at J, with 12 bases between. Germline CDR1 MDHEN, CDR2 SYDVKM. The clonotype comes from a man between 18 and 35 years old in good health. Input material: naive CD4+ T cells sorted from blood. Noted subset: CD45RA+ positively selected. The rearrangement links TRBV28 to TRBJ2-7, with D possibly being TRBD2 (6 bases). The CDR3 spells CASTTRGNEQYF. The CDR3 bases are TGTGCCAGCACCACTCGGGGGAACGAGCAGTACTTC. The full variable domain, its missing parts supplied by reference TRBV28 and TRBJ2-7, is DVKVTQSSRYLVKRTGEKVFLECVQDMDHENMFWYRQDPGLGLRLIYFSYDVKMKEKGDIPEGYSVSREKKERFSLILESASTNQTSMYLCASTTRGNEQYFGPGTRLTVT.